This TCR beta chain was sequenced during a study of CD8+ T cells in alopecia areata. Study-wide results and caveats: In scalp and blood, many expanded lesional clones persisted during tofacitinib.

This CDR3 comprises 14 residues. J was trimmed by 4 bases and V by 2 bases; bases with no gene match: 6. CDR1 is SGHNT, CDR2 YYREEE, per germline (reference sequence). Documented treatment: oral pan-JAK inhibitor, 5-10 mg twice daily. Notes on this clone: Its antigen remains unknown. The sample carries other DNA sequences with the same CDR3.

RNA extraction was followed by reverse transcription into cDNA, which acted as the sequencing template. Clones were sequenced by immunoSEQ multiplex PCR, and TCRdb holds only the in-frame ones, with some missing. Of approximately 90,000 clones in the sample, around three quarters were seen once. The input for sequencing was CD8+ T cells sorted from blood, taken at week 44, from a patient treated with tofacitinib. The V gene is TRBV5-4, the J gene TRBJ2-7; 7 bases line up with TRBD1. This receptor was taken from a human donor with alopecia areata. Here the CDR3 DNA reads TGTGCCAGCAGCTTAGGGGACAGACCTTACGAGCAGTACTTC. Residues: CASSLGDRPYEQYF.